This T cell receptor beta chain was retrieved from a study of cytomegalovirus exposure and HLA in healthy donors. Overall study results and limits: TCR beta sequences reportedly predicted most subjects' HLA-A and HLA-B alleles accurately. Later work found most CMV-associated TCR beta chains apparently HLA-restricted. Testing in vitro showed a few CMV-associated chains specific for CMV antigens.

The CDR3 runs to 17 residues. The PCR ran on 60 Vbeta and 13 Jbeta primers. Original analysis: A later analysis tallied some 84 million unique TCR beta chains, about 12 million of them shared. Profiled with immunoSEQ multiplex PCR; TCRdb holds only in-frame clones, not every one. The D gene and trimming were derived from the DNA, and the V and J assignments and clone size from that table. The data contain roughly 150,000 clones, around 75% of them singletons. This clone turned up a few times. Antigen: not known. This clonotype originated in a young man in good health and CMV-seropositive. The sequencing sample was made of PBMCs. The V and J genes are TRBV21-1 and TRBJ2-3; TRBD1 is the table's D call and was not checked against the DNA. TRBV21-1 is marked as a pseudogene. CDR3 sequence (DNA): TGTGCCAGCAGCGGGTCAGGGGATACGTTTCGCACAGATACGCAGTATTTT. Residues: CASSGSGDTFRTDTQYF.